This T cell receptor beta chain comes out of a study of graft-versus-host responses after intestinal transplantation. Study in general: Grafts that recipients had were multivisceral, liver-intestinal, or isolated intestinal transplants. Every recipient had anti-thymocyte globulin induction and 2 to 4 years of tacrolimus plus steroids.

The assay was immunoSEQ multiplex PCR, and TCRdb's table has in-frame clones only and misses some. Among tens of thousands of clones, 85% to 95% were seen once, and the ten largest hold under 0.25%. Comment on this clone: Antigen unknown.

Study-wide points: Some GvH clones were seen earlier in gut or blood, suggesting intestinal origin. Declining HvG levels early post-transplant were linked to peak circulating GvH clone levels.

The specimen comprised unstimulated CD8+ T cells sorted from spleen or lymph node cells, sampled before transplant. The clonotype originates from a human donor who was the organ donor for an intestinal transplant.

The CDR3 spells CASRETGVGNTIYF. CDR3 DNA: TGTGCCAGCCGCGAGACAGGGGTCGGAAACACCATATATTTT. The chain couples TRBV28 to TRBJ1-3; 8 bases match TRBD1. Germline assignment: CDR1 MDHEN and CDR2 SYDVKM. The V gene end was trimmed by 8 bases and the J gene end by 4 bases; junction bases not matched to a gene: 7. The length of the CDR3 is 14 residues.